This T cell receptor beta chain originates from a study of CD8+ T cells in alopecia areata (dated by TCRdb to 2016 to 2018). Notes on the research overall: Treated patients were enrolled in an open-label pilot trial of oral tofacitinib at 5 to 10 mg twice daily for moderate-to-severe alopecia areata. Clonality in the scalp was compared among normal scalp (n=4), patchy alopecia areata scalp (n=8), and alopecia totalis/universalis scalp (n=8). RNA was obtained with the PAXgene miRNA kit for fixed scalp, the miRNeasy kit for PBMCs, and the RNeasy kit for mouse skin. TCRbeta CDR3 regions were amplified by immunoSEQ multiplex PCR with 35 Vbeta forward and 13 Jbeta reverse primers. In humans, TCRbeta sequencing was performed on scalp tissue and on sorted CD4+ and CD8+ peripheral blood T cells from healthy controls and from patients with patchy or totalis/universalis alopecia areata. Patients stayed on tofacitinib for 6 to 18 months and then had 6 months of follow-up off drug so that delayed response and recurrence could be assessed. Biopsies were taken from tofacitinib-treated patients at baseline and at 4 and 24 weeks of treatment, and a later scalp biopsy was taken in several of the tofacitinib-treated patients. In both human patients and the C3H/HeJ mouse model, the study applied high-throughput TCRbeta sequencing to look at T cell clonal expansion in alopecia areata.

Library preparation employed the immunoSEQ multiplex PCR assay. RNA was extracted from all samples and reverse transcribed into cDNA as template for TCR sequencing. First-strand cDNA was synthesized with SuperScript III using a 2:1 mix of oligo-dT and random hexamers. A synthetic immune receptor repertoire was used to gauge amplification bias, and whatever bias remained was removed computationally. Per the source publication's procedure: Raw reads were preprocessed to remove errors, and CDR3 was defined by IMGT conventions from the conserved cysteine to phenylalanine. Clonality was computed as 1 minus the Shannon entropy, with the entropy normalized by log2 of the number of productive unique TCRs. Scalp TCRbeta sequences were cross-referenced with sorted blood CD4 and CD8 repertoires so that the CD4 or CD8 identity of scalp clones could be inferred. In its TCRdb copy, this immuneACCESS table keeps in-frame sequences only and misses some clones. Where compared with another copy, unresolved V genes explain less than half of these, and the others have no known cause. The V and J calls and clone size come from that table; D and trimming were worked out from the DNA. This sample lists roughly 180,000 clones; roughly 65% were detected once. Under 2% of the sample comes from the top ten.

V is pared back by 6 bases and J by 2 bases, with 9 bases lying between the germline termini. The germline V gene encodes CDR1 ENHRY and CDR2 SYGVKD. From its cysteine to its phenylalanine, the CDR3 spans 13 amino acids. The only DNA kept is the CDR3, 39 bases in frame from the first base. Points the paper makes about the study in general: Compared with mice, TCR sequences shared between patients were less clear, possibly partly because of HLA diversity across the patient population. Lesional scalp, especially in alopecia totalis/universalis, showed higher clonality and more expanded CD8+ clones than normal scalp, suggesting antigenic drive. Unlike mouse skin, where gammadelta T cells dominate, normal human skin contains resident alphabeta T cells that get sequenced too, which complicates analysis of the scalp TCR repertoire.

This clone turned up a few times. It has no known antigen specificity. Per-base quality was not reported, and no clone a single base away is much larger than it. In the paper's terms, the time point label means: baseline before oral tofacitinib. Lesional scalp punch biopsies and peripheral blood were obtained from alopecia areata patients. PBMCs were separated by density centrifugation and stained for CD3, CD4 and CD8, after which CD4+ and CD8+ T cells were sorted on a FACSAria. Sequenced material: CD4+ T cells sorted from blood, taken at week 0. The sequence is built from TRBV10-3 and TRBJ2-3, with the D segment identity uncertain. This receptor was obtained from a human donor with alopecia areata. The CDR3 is CAIRGISTDTQYF. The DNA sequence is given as TGTGCCATCAGAGGAATATCCACAGATACGCAGTATTTT.